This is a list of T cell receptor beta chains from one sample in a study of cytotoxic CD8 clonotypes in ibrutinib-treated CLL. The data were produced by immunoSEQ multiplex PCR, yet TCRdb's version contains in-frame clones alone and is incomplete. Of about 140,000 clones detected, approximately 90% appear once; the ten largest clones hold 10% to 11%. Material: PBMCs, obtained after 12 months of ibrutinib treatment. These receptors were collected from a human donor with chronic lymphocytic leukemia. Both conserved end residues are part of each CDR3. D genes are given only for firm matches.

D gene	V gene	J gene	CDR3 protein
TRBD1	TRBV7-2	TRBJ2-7	CASSLRDRTYEQYF
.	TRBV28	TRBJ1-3	CASSTRTVSGNTIYF
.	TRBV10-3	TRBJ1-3	CAISGAPQGNTIYF
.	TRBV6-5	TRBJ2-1	CASKDFSRNEQFF
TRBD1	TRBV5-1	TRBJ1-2	CASSFTGVEGYTF
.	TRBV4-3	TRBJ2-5	CASSQEFFSPGGGETQYF
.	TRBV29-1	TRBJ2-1	CSASVLVSDEQFF
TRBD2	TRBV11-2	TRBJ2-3	CASSGGRGTDTQYF
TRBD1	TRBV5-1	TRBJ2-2	CASSSGQYTGELFF
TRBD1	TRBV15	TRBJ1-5	CATSRDPAGGSNQPQHF
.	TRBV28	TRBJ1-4	CASLDGGGEKLFF
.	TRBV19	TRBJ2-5	CASSIVWTIQETQYF
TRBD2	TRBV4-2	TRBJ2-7	CASSQAILAGEGEQYF
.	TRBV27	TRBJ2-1	CASTPRSANEQFF
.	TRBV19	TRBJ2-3	CASSIVAGTTDTQYF
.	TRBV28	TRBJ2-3	CASSSDPNDTQYF
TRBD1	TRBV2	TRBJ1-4	CASSSGQNNEKLFF
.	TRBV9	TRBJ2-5	CASSVSQQETQYF
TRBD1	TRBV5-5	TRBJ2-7	CASSLVPTGVFSYEQYF